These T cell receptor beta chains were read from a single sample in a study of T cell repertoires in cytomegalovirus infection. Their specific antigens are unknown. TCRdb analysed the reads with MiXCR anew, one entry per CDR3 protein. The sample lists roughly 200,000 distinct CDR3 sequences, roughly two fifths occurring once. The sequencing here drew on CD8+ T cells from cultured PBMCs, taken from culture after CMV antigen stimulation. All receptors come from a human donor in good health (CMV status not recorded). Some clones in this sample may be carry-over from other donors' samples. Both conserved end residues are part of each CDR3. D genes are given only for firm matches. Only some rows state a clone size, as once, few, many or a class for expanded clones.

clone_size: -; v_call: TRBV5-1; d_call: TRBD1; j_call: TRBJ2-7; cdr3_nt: TGCGCCAGCAGCTTGGTGTGGGACAGGGCTTCCTACGAGCAGTACTTC; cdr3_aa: CASSLVWDRASYEQYF
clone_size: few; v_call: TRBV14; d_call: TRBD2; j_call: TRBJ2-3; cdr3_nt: TGTGCCAGCAGCCGGTCAACTTGGACTAGCGGGGGGGCCGAAGATACGCAGTATTTT; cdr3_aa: CASSRSTWTSGGAEDTQYF
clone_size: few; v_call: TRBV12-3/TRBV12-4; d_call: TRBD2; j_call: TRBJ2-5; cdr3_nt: TGTGCCAGCAGCAGACTAGCGGGGGGCCAAGAGACCCAGTACTTC; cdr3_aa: CASSRLAGGQETQYF
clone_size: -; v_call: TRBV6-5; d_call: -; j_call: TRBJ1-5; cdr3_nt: TGTGCCAGCAAGGGGAGAAATCAGCCCCAGCATTTT; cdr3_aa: CASKGRNQPQHF
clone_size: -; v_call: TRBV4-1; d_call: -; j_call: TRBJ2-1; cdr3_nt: TGCGCCAGCAGCCCACCTAAAGGGCCCCTCAATGAGCAGTTCTTC; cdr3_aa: CASSPPKGPLNEQFF
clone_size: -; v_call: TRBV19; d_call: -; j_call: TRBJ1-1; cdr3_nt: TGTGCCAGTATCGGAGACACTGAAGCTTTCTTT; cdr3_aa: CASIGDTEAFF
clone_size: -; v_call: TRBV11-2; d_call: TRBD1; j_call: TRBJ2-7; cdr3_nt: TGTGCCAGCAGCCGGACAGGGAAATACGAGCAGTACTTC; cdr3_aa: CASSRTGKYEQYF
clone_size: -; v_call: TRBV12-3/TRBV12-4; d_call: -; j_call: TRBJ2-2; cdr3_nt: TGTGCCAGCAGTTCTGACAGCGGGGAGCTGTTTTTT; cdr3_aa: CASSSDSGELFF
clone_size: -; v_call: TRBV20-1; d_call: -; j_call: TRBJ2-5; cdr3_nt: TGCAGTGCGGACAAGAAGGGGCGGGGGCTCCAAGAGACCCAGTACTTC; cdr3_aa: CSADKKGRGLQETQYF
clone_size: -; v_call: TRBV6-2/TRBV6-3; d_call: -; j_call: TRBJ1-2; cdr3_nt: TGTGCCAGCAGTTACGATCGGGAGTCTAACTATGGCTACACCTTC; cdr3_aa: CASSYDRESNYGYTF
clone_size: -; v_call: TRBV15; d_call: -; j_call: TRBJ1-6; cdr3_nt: TGTGCCACCAGCAGAGATCAATACACGCCCCTCCACTTT; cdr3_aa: CATSRDQYTPLHF
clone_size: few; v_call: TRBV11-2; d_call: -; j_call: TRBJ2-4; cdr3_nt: TGTGCCAGCAGCTTGGGCAGGCAAGCCAAAAACATTCAGTACTTC; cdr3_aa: CASSLGRQAKNIQYF
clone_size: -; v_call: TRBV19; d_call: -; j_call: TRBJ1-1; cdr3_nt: TGTGCCAGTAGTATAGTTACAGGATTGAACACTGAAGCTTTCTTT; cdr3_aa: CASSIVTGLNTEAFF
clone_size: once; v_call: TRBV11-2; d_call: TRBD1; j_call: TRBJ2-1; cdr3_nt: TGTGCCAGCACTCCGGACAGGGGGCTAAATGAGCAGTTCTTC; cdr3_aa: CASTPDRGLNEQFF
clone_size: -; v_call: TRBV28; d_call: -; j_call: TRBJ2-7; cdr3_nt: TGTGCCAGCAGGAGCCTGGGTGGCTTGGACGAGCAGTACTTC; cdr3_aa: CASRSLGGLDEQYF
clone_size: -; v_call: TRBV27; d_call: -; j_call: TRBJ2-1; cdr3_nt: TGTGCCAGCGGCCGCTGGGAGAGGGATGAGCAGTTCTTC; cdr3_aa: CASGRWERDEQFF
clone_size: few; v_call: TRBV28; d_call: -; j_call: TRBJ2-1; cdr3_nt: TGTGCCAGCAGTCCACCGGGACCCTACAATGAGCAGTTCTTC; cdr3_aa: CASSPPGPYNEQFF
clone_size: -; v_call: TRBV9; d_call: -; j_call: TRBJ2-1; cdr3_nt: TGTGCCAGCAGCTCTCGGCGTGAGCAGTTCTTC; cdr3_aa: CASSSRREQFF
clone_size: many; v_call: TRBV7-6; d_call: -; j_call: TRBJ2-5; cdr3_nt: TGTGCCAGCAGCTACCAGGAGACCCAGTACTTC; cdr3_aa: CASSYQETQYF
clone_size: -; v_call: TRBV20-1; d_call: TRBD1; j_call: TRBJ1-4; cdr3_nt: TGCAGTGCTAGAGATCCGGCGGGGACAGGAATACCCCCTAATGAAAAACTGTTTTTT; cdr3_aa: CSARDPAGTGIPPNEKLFF